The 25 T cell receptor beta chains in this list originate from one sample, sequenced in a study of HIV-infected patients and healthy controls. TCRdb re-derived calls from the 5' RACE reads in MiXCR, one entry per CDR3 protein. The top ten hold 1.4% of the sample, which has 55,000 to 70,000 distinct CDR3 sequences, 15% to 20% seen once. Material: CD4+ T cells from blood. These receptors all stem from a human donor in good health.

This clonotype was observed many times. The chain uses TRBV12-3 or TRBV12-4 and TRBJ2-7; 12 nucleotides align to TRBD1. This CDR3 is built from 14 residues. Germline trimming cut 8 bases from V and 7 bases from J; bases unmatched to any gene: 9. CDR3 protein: CASGPGQGAWEQYF. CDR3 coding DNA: TGTGCCAGCGGACCGGGACAGGGGGCTTGGGAGCAGTACTTC.

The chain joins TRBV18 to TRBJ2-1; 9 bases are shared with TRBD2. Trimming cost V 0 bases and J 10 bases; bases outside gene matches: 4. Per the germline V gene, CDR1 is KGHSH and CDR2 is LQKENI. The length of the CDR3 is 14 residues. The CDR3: CASSPPGLAYEQFF. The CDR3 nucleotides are TGTGCCAGCTCACCACCGGGACTAGCATACGAGCAGTTCTTC.

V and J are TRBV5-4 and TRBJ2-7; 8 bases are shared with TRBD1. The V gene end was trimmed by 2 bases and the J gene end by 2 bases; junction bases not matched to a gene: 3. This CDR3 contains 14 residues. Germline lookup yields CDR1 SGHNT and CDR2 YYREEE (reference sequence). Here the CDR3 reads CASSLDRGAYEQYF. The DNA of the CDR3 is TGTGCCAGCAGCTTAGACAGGGGTGCCTACGAGCAGTACTTC.

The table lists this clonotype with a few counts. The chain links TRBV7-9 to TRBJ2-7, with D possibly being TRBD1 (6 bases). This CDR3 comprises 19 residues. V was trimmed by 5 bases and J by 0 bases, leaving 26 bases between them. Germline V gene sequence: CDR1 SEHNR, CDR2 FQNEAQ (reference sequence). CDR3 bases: TGTGCCAGCAGCCAATTTACTCTCAGGGGACCGGCCTCCTCCTACGAGCAGTACTTC. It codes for CASSQFTLRGPASSYEQYF.

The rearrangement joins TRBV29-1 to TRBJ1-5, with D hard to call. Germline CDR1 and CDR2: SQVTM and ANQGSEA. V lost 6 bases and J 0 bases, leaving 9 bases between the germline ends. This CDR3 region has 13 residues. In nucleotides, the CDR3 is TGCAGCGTGGCAGCAAATAGCAATCAGCCCCAGCATTTT. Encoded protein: CSVAANSNQPQHF.

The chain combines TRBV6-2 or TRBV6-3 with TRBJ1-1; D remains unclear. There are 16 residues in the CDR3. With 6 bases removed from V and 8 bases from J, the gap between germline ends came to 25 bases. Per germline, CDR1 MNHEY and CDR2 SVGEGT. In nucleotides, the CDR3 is TGTGCCAGCAGCTCTCCTTGGATCGGCGGGAGACGGGAAGCTTTCTTT. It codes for CASSSPWIGGRREAFF.

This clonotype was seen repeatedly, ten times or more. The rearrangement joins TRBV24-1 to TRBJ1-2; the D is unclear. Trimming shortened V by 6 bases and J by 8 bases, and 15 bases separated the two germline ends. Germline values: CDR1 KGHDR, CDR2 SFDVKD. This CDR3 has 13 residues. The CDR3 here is CATSKGESRGYTF. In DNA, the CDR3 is TGTGCCACCAGTAAGGGAGAGTCTAGGGGCTACACCTTC.

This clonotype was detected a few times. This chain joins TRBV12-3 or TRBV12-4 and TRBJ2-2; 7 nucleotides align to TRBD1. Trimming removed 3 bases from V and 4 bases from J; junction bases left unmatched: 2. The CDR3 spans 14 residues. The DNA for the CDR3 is TGTGCCAGCAGTTTCGGGACAGCCACCGGGGAGCTGTTTTTT. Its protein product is CASSFGTATGELFF.

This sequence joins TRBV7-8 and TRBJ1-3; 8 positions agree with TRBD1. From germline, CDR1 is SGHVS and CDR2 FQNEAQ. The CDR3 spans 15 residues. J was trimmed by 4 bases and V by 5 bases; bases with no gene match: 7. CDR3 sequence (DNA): TGTGCCAGCAGCCTCTCCAGGGGGCAAGGAAACACCATATATTTT. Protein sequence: CASSLSRGQGNTIYF. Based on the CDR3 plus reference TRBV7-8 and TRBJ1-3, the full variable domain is GAGVSQSPRYKVAKRGQDVALRCDPISGHVSLFWYQQALGQGPEFLTYFQNEAQLDKSGLPSDRFFAERPEGSVSTLKIQRTQQEDSAVYLCASSLSRGQGNTIYFGEGSWLTVV.

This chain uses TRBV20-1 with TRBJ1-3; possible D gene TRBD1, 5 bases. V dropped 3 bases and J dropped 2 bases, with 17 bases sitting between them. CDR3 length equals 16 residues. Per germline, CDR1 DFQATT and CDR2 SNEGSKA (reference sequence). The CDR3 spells CSARGVTRETGNTIYF. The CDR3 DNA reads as TGCAGTGCTAGGGGGGTGACCAGGGAAACTGGAAACACCATATATTTT.

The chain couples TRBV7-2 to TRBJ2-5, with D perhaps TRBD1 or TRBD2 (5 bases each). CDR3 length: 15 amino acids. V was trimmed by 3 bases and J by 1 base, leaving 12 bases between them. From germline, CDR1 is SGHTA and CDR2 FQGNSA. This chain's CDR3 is CASSFTPGTQETQYF. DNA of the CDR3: TGTGCCAGCAGCTTTACGCCAGGGACCCAAGAGACCCAGTACTTC.

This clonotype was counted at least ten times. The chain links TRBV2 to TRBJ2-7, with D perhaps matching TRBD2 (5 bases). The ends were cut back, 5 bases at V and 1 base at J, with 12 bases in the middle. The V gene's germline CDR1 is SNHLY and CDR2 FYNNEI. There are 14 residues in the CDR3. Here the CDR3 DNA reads TGTGCCAGCAGTACCCGGACTTCTTCCTACGAGCAGTACTTC. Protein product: CASSTRTSSYEQYF.

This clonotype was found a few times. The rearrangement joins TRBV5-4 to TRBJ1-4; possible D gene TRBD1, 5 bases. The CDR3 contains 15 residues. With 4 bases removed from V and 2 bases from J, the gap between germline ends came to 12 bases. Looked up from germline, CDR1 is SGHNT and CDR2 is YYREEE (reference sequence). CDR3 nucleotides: TGTGCCAGCAGCATACAGGTTGCGACTAATGAAAAACTGTTTTTT. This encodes CASSIQVATNEKLFF. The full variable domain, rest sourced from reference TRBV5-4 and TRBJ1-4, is ETGVTQSPTHLIKTRGQQVTLRCSSQSGHNTVSWYQQALGQGPQFIFQYYREEENGRGNFPPRFSGLQFPNYSSELNVNALELDDSALYLCASSIQVATNEKLFFGSGTQLSVL.

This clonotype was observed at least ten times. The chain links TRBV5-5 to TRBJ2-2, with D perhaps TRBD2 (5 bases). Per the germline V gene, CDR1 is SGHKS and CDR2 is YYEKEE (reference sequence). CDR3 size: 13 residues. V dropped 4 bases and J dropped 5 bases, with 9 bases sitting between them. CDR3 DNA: TGTGCCAGCAGCGCGGAGCGGACCGGGGAGCTGTTTTTT. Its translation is CASSAERTGELFF.

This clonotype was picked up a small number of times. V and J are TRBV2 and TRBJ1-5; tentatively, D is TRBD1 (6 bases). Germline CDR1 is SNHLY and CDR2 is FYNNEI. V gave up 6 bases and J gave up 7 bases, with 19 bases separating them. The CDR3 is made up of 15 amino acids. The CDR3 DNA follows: TGTGCCAGCAGCCCCCCCAGGGGAGAACGCCAGCCCCAGCATTTT. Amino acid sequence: CASSPPRGERQPQHF.

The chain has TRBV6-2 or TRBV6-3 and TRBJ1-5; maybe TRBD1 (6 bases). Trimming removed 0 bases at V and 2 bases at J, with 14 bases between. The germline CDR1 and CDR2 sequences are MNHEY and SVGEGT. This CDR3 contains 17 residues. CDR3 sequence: CASSYSSGGSGNQPQHF. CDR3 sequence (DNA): TGTGCCAGCAGTTACTCGAGCGGGGGCTCGGGCAATCAGCCCCAGCATTTT.

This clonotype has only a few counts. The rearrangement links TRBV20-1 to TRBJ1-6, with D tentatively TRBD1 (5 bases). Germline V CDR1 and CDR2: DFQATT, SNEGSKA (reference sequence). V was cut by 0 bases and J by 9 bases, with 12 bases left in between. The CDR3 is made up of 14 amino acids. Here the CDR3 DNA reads TGCAGTGCTAGAGATGGGGGTGTAGGTTCACCCCTCCACTTT. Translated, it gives CSARDGGVGSPLHF.

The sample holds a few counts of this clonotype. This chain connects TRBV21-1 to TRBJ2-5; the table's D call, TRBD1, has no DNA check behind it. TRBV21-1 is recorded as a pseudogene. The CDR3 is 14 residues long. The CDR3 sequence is CASRGGGVRETQYF. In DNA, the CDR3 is TGTGCCAGCCGGGGCGGCGGGGTCCGGGAGACCCAGTACTTC.

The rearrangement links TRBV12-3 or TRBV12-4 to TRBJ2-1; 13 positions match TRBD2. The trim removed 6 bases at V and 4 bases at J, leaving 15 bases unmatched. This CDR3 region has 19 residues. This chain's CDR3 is CASSHRLAGGRLEYNEQFF. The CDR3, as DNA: TGTGCCAGCAGCCATAGACTAGCGGGAGGCCGTCTCGAGTACAATGAGCAGTTCTTC.

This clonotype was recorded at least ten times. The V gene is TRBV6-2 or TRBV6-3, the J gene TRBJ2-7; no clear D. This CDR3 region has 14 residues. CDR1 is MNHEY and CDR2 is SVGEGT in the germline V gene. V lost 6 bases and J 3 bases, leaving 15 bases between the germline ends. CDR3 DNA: TGTGCCAGCAGCTCCCGGGTGGGGTTCTACGAGCAGTACTTC. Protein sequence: CASSSRVGFYEQYF.

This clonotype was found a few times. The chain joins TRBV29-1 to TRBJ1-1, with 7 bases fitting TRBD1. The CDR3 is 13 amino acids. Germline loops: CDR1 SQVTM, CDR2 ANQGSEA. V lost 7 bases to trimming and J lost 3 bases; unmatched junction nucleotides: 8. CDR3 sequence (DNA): TGCAGCGCTTGCAAGGGGGCTGACACTGAAGCTTTCTTT. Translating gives CSACKGADTEAFF.

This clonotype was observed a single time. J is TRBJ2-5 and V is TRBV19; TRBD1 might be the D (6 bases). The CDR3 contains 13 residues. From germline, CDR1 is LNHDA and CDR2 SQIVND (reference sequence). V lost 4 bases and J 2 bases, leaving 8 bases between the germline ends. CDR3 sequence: CASSNRVQETQYF. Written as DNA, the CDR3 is TGTGCCAGTAGTAACAGGGTACAAGAGACCCAGTACTTC.

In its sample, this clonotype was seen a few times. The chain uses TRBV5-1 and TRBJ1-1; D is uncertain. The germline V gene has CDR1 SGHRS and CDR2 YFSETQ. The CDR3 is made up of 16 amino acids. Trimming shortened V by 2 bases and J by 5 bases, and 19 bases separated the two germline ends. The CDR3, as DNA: TGCGCCAGCAGCTTAACCTCGGGCCACGGAGGGACTGAAGCTTTCTTT. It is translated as CASSLTSGHGGTEAFF.

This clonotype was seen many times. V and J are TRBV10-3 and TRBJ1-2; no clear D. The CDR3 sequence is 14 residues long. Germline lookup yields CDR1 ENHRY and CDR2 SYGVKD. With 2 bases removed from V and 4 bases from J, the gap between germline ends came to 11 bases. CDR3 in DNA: TGTGCCATCAGTGAGGCCGCAAACATCTATGGCTACACCTTC. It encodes CAISEAANIYGYTF.

Written as DNA, the CDR3 is TGTGCCAGCAGCTTGGGACAGTTCCAAGAGACCCAGTACTTC. Protein product: CASSLGQFQETQYF. The chain combines TRBV7-9 with TRBJ2-5; 7 nucleotides agree with TRBD1. Germline loops: CDR1 SEHNR, CDR2 FQNEAQ (reference sequence). J gave up 1 base and V 3 bases, and 2 bases lay outside the gene matches. CDR3 size: 14 residues.